The clone carrying this TCR beta chain was found a few times. The antigen is undetermined. TCRdb called the 5' RACE reads again in MiXCR, with one record for every CDR3 protein. The sample carries about 5,700 distinct CDR3 sequences, roughly 15% recorded once. The time point: sample taken at primary tumor resection. CDR1 and CDR2 from the germline V gene are MNHNS and SASEGT. This CDR3 has 13 amino acids. V was clipped by 2 bases and J by 2 bases, with 6 bases between them. The data were obtained in a study of spatial heterogeneity in lung cancer. Study-wide results and limits: Tracking of tumor mutation counts was seen in expanded intratumoral alpha and beta TCR counts.

This receptor was identified in a male donor with early-stage non-small cell lung cancer. The chain carries TRBV6-1 and TRBJ2-5; D is uncertain. This specimen consisted of lung tumor tissue, obtained at surgery. CDR3 sequence (DNA): TGTGCCAGCAGTGAATTCTTGCAAGAGACCCAGTACTTC. Amino acids: CASSEFLQETQYF.